There are a few counts of the clone carrying this T cell receptor beta chain. Its target is unknown. Vbeta (60) and Jbeta (13) primers were used in the PCR. Sequencing was performed with immunoSEQ multiplex PCR; in TCRdb, only in-frame clones are kept and a portion is missing. Here the sample spans over 100,000 clones, around three quarters being singletons. The germline V gene has CDR1 MNHNY and CDR2 SVGAGI (reference sequence). The CDR3 is 12 amino acids. V was pared by 5 bases and J by 4 bases, with 5 bases between. This entry is derived from a study of cytomegalovirus exposure and HLA in healthy donors. Study outcomes and limitations: A previous analysis found most TCR beta V segments productive roughly 87% or roughly 30% of the time.

Sequencing was done on a sample of PBMCs. The TCR comes from a woman between 45 and 65 years old in good health and CMV-seropositive. V is TRBV6-6 and J is TRBJ1-4; D gene unclear. The CDR3, as DNA: TGTGCCAGCAGTCCGGGTAATGAAAAACTGTTTTTT. It encodes CASSPGNEKLFF.